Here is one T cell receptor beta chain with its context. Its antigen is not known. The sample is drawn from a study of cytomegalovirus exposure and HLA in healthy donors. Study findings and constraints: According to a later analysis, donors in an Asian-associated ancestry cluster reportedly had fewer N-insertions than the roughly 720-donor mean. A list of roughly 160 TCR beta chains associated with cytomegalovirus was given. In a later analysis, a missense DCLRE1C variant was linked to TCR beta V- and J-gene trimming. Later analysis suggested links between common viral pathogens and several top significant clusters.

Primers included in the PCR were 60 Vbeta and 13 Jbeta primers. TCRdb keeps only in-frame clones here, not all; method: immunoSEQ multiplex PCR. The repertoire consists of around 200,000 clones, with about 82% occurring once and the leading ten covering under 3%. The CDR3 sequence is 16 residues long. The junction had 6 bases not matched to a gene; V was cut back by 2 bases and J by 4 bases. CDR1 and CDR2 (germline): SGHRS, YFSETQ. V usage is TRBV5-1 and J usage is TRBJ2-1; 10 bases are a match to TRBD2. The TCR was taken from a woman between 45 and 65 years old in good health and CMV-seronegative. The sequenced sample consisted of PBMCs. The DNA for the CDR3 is TGCGCCAGCAGCTTAGGTTCTAGCGGGAGTTACAATGAGCAGTTCTTC. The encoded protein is CASSLGSSGSYNEQFF.